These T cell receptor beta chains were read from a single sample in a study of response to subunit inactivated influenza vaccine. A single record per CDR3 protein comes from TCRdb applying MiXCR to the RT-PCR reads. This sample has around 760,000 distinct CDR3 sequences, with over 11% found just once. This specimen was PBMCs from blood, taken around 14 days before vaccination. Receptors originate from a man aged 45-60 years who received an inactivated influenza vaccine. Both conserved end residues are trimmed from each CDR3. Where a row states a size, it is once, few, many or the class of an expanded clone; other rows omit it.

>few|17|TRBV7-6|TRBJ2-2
ASSQSWGPGLVRSGELF
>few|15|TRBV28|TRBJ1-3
ASRTSQGAISGNTIY
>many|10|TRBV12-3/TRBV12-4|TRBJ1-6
ASSLNGQPLH
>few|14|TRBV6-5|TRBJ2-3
ASSYPASGYTDTQY
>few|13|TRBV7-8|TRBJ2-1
ASQNTGGGPGEQF
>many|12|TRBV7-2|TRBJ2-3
ASSLELFTDTQY
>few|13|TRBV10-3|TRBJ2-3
AISVGASGTDTQY
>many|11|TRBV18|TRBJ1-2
ASSPDRDHGYT
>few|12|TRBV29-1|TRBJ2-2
SVPDSPNTGELF
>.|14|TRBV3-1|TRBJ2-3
ASSQRQGSSTDTQY
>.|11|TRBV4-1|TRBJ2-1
ASSPFRGNEQF
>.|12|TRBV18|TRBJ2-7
ASSPAAGGSEQY
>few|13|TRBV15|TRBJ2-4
ATSRDLVPKNIQY
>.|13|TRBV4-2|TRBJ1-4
ASSQDRRSFEKLF
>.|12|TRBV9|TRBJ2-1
ASGQGVVNGEQF
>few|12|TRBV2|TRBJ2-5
ASIQQNLVETQY
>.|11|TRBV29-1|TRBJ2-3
SVEWAGAATQY
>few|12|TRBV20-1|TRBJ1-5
SARIIGSNQPQH
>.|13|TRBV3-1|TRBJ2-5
ASSQTTGTGETQY
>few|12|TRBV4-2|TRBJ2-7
ASSQVHNTDEQY
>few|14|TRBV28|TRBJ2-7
ASSLGPLQGTYEQY
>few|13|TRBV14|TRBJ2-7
AAGAGAIGAYEQY
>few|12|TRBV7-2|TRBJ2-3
ASSLTGGPDTQY
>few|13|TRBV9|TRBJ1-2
ASSVSGGGNYGYT
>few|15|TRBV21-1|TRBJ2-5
ASSTRTSGTQSETQY